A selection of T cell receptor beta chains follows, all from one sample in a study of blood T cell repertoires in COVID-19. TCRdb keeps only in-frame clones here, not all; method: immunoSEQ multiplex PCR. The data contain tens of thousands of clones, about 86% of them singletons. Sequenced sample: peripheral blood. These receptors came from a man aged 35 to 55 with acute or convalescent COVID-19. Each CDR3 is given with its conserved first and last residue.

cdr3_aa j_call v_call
CASTMGGKLFF TRBJ1-4 TRBV12-3/TRBV12-4
CASSVAGSERTIYGYTF TRBJ1-2 TRBV9
CAWSGGGDLRHNSPLHF TRBJ1-6 TRBV30
CASSLAGSGDTEAFF TRBJ1-1 TRBV5-1
CAWSVVGGGEKLFF TRBJ1-4 TRBV30
CASSPPERNTEAFF TRBJ1-1 TRBV6-1
CASSEGGRGYTF TRBJ1-2 TRBV25-1
CASSLQGPDVLTF TRBJ2-6 TRBV5-6
CASSPHLTSTTETQYF TRBJ2-5 TRBV7-2
CASSLREVSLRETQYF TRBJ2-5 TRBV5-1
CASSERGRTEAFF TRBJ1-1 TRBV10-1
CASTPGQGYGYTF TRBJ1-2 TRBV12-3/TRBV12-4
CASSYSTGAGGQPQHF TRBJ1-5 TRBV6-2/TRBV6-3
CASLNRDRGLWNTEAFF TRBJ1-1 TRBV5-4
CASSQELSSGPIYNEQFF TRBJ2-1 TRBV4-1
CSAAGGENTEAFF TRBJ1-1 TRBV29-1
CSVDGLRTGEYNTEAFF TRBJ1-1 TRBV29-1
CASSLGYPGQGLNTEAFF TRBJ1-1 TRBV5-1
CASIPVGTYNEQFF TRBJ2-1 TRBV6-5
CALIGPGANVLTF TRBJ2-6 TRBV30
CASTPREGAANYGYTF TRBJ1-2 TRBV5-1
CASTDLNYGYTF TRBJ1-2 TRBV6-6
CASSFSGGAGEQFF TRBJ2-1 TRBV7-2
CASSSGQGRYNEQFF TRBJ2-1 TRBV5-4
CASSDDTPYEQYF TRBJ2-7 TRBV12-3/TRBV12-4
CASSPAGGTLSGETQYF TRBJ2-5 TRBV4-1
CASRSSGGAGGELFF TRBJ2-2 TRBV6-5
CASSQGASGYEQYF TRBJ2-7 TRBV3-1/TRBV3-2
CASSYQTLLDTEGNIQYF TRBJ2-4 TRBV5-4
CASSFLAWEAFF TRBJ1-1 TRBV7-4
CASGLSGGGTGEKLFF TRBJ1-4 TRBV12-5
CASSLLAGGPTHGDTQYF TRBJ2-3 TRBV28
CASGSGYEQYF TRBJ2-7 TRBV12-5
CASSKITWRVPDTQYF TRBJ2-3 TRBV21-1
CASLGTSGLQETQYF TRBJ2-5 TRBV5-1
CASSRTGNEKLFF TRBJ1-4 TRBV18
CASSLTEPNEQFF TRBJ2-1 TRBV5-1
CASKEAGGNTEAFF TRBJ1-1 TRBV27
CASSLEGQGNYGYTF TRBJ1-2 TRBV5-1
CASYRIPNTEAFF TRBJ1-1 TRBV28
CSVVSGPGNTIYF TRBJ1-3 TRBV29-1
CASSPSTGTGGGEKLFF TRBJ1-4 TRBV28
CASSYNPSRSYGYTF TRBJ1-2 TRBV11-3
CASSQGPGLNQPQHF TRBJ1-5 TRBV3-1/TRBV3-2
CASTQGLSPGDGYTF TRBJ1-2 TRBV5-4
CASRSPGANYGYTF TRBJ1-2 TRBV6-5
CASSLQGYYEQYF TRBJ2-7 TRBV2
CAWSGLAGLNEQYF TRBJ2-7 TRBV30
CASSLREVGASETQYF TRBJ2-5 TRBV3-1/TRBV3-2
CASRRAGVNTEAFF TRBJ1-1 TRBV5-5
CASSSRGLNYEQYF TRBJ2-7 TRBV5-4
CASSPGVQGHEQYF TRBJ2-7 TRBV18
CASSSSYRGDYGYTF TRBJ1-2 TRBV5-6
CAWSLGGFDGYTF TRBJ1-2 TRBV30
CASSIGGRTYYGYTF TRBJ1-2 TRBV19
CASSLDRVRETQYF TRBJ2-5 TRBV7-9
CASSASQGANRVTEAFF TRBJ1-1 TRBV5-1
CASTPSNQPQHF TRBJ1-5 TRBV27